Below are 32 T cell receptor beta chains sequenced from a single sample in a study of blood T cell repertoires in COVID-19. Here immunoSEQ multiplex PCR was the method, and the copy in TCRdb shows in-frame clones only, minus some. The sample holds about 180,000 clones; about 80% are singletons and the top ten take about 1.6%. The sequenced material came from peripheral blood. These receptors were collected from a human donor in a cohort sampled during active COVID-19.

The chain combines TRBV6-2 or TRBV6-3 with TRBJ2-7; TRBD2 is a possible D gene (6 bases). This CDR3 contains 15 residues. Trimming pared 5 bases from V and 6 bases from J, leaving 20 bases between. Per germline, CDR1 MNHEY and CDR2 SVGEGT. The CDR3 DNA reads TGTGCCAGCAGTCGCCAGATGCAGACTAGGGTCGAGCAGTACTTC. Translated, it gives CASSRQMQTRVEQYF.

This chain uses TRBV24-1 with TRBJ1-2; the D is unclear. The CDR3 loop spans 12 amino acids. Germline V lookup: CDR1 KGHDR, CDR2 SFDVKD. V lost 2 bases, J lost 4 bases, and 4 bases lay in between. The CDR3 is CATSDYSYGYTF. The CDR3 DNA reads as TGTGCCACCAGTGATTACAGCTATGGCTACACCTTC.

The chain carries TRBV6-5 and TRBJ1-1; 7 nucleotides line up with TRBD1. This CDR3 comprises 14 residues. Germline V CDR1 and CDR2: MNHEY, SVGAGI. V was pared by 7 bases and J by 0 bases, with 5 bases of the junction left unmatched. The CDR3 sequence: CASTLGQVNTEAFF. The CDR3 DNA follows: TGTGCCAGCACGCTCGGACAGGTGAACACTGAAGCTTTCTTT.

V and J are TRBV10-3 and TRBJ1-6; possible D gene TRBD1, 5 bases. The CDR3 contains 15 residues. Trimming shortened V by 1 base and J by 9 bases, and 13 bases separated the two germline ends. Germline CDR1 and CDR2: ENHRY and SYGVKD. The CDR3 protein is CAISEFQGPSSPLHF. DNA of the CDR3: TGTGCCATCAGTGAGTTCCAGGGTCCAAGTTCACCCCTCCACTTT.

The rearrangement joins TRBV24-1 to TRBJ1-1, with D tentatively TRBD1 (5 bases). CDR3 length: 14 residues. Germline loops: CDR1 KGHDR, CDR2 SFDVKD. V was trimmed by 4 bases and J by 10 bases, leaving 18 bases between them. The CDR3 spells CATSDSANSGGAFF. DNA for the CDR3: TGTGCCACCAGTGACTCCGCCAACAGCGGGGGAGCTTTCTTT.

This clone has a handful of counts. CDR3 coding DNA: TGTGCCATCAGGGGACAGGGGGACTCCTATAATTCACCCCTCCACTTT. Translated, it gives CAIRGQGDSYNSPLHF. The chain links TRBV10-3 to TRBJ1-6; TRBD1 matches 11 bases. The trim removed 6 bases at V and 0 bases at J, leaving 1 base unmatched. The CDR3 totals 16 residues. Germline values: CDR1 ENHRY, CDR2 SYGVKD.

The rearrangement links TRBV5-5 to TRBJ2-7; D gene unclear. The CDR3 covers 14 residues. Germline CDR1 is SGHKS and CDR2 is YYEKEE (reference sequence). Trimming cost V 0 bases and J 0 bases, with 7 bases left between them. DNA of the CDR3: TGTGCCAGCAGCTTGGCCTACAGCTCCTACGAGCAGTACTTC. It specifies CASSLAYSSYEQYF.

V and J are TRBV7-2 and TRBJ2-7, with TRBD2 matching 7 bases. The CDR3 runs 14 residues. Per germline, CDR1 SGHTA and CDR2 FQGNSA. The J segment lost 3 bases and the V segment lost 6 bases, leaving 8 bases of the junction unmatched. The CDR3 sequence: CASRPSSGDYEQYF. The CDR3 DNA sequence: TGTGCCAGCAGACCGTCTAGCGGAGACTACGAGCAGTACTTC.

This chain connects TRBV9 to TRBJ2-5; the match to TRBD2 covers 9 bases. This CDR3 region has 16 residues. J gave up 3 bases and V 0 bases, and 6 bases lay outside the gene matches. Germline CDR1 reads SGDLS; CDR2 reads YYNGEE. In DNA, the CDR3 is TGTGCCAGCAGCGTAGGGCCTAGCGGGACAGAAGAGACCCAGTACTTC. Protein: CASSVGPSGTEETQYF.

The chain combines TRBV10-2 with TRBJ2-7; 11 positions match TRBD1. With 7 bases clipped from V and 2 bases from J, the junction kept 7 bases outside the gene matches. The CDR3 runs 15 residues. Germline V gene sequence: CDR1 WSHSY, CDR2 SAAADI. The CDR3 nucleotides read TGCGCCAGCATCTCCCGGGGACAGGGGGCCTACGAGCAGTACTTC. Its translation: CASISRGQGAYEQYF.

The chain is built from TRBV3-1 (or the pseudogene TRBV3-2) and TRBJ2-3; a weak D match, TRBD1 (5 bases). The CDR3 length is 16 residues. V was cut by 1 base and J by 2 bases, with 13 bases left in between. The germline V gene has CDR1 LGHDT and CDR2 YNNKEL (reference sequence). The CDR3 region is CASSQGRTIPTDTQYF. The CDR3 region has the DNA TGTGCCAGCAGCCAAGGCAGGACAATACCCACAGATACGCAGTATTTT.

The CDR3 loop reads CASSLDRVSEAFF. The CDR3 DNA reads as TGTGCCAGCAGCCTCGACAGGGTCTCTGAAGCTTTCTTT. V is TRBV7-2 and J is TRBJ1-1; TRBD1 aligns across 7 bases. The germline CDR1 and CDR2 sequences are SGHTA and FQGNSA. With V trimmed by 5 bases and J by 6 bases, 6 bases remained unmatched. The CDR3 is 13 residues long.

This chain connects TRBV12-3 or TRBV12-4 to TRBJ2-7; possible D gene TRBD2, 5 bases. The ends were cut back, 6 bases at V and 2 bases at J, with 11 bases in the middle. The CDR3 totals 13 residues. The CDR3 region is CASRSDGTYEQYF. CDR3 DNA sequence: TGTGCCAGCAGATCCGACGGGACCTACGAGCAGTACTTC.

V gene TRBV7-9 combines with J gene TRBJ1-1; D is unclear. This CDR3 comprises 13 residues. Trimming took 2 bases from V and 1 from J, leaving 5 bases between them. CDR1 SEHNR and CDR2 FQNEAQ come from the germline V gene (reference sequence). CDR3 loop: CASSLQENTEAFF. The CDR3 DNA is TGTGCCAGCAGCTTACAGGAGAACACTGAAGCTTTCTTT.

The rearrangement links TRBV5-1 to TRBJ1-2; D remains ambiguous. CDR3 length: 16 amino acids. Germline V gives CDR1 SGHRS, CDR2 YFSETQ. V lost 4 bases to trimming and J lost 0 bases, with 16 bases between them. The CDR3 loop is CASSPSAGNTNYGYTF. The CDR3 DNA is TGCGCCAGCAGCCCGTCGGCGGGGAACACTAACTATGGCTACACCTTC.

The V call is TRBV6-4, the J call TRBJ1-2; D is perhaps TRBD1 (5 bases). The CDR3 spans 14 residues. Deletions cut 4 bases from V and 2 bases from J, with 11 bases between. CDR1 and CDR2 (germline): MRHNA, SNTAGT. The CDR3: CASSGDYGNYGYTF. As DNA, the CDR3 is TGTGCCAGCAGTGGGGACTATGGGAACTATGGCTACACCTTC.

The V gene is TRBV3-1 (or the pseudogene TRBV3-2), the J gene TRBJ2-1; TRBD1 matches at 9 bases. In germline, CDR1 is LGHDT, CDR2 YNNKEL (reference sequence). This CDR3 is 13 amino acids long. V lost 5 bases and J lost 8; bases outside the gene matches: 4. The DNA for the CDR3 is TGTGCCAGCAGCATACAGGGGGCCGATGAGCAGTTCTTC. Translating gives CASSIQGADEQFF.

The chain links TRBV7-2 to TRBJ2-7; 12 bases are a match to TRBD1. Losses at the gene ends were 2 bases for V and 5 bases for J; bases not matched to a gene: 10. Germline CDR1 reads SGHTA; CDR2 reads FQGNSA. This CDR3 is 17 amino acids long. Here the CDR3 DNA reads TGTGCCAGCAGCTTACGCTCCCGGGACAGGGGGCGAAACGAGCAGTACTTC. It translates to CASSLRSRDRGRNEQYF.

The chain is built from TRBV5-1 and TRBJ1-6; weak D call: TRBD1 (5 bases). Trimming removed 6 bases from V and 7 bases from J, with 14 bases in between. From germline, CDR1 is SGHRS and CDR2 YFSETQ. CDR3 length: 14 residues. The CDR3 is CASTTASWNSPLHF. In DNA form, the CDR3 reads TGCGCCAGCACGACAGCTTCTTGGAATTCACCCCTCCACTTT.

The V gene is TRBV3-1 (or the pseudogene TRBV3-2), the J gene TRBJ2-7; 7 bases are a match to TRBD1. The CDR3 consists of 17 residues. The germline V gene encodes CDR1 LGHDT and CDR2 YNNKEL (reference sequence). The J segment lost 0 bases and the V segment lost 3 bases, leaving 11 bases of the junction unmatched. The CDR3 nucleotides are TGTGCCAGCAGCCATTTCGGGACAGCCCAAGCCTCCTACGAGCAGTACTTC. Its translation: CASSHFGTAQASYEQYF.

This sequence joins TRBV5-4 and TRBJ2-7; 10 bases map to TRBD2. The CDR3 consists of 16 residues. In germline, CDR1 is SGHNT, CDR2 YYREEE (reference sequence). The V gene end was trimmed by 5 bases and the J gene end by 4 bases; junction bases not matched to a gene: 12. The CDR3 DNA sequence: TGTGCCAGCAGTTCTCCCCCGGGACTAGCGAGTTACGAGCAGTACTTC. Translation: CASSSPPGLASYEQYF. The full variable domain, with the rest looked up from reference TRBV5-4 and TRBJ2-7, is ETGVTQSPTHLIKTRGQQVTLRCSSQSGHNTVSWYQQALGQGPQFIFQYYREEENGRGNFPPRFSGLQFPNYSSELNVNALELDDSALYLCASSSPPGLASYEQYFGPGTRLTVT.

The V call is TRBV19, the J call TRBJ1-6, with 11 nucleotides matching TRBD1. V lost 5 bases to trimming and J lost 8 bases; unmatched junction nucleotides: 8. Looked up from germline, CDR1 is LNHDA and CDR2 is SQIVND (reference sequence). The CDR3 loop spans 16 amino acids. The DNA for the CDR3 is TGTGCCAGTAGTCCCCCAGGACAGGGGGCGCATTCACCCCTCCACTTT. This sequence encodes CASSPPGQGAHSPLHF. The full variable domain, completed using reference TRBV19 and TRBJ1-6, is DGGITQSPKYLFRKEGQNVTLSCEQNLNHDAMYWYRQDPGQGLRLIYYSQIVNDFQKGDIAEGYSVSREKKESFPLTVTSAQKNPTAFYLCASSPPGQGAHSPLHFGNGTRLTVT.

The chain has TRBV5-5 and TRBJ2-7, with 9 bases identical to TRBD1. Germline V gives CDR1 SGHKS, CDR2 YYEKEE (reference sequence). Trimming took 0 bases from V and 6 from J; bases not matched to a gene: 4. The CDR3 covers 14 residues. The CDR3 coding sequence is TGTGCCAGCAGCTTGGCAGCGGGACAGGGCGAGCAGTACTTC. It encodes CASSLAAGQGEQYF.

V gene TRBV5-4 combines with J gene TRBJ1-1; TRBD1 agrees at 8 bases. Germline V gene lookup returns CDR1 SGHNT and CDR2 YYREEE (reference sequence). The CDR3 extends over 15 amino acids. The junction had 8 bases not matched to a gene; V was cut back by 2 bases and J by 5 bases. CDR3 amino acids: CASSFPWTGKTEAFF. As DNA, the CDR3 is TGTGCCAGCAGCTTCCCTTGGACAGGGAAAACTGAAGCTTTCTTT.

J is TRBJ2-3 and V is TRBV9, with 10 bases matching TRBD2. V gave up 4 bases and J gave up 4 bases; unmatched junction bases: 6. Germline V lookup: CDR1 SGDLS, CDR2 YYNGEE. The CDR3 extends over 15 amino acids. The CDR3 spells CASSSSAGGADTQYF. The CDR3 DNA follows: TGTGCCAGCAGCTCATCAGCGGGGGGGGCAGATACGCAGTATTTT.

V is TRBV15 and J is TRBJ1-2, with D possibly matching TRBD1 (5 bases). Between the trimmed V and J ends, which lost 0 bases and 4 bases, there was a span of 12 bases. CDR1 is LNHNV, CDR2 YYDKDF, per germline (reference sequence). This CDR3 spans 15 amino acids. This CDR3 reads CATSRDLGQGYGYTF. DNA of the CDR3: TGTGCCACCAGCAGAGATCTGGGGCAGGGCTATGGCTACACCTTC.

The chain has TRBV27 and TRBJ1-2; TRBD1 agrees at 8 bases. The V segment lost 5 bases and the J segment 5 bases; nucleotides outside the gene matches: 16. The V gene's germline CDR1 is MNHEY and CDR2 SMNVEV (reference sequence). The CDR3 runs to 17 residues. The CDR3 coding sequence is TGTGCCAGCAGTCCCGGACAGGGTGGATGGGGAGTGTATGGCTACACCTTC. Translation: CASSPGQGGWGVYGYTF.

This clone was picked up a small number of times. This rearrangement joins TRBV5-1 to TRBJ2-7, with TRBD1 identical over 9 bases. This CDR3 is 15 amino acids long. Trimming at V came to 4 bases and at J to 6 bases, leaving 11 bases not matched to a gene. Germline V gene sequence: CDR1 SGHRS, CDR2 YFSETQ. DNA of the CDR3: TGCGCCAGCAGCCCCCCCGCGGGGGACAGGGTCGAGCAGTACTTC. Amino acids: CASSPPAGDRVEQYF.

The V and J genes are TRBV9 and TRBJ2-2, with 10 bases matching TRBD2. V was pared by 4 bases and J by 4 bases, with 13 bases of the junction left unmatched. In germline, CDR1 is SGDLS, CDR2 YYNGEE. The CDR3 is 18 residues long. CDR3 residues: CASSWGQRGGRSTGELFF. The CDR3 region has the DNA TGTGCCAGCAGCTGGGGCCAGCGGGGGGGCCGGAGCACCGGGGAGCTGTTTTTT.

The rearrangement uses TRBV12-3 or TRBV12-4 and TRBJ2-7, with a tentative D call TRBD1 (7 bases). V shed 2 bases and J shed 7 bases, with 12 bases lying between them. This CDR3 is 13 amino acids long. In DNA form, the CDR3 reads TGTGCCAGCAGTTTATTGGCAGGGGGGGAGCAGTACTTC. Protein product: CASSLLAGGEQYF.

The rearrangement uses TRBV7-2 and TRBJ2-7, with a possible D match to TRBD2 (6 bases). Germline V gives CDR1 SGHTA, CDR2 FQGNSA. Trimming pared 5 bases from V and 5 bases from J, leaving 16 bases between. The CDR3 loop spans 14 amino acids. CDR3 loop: CASSLSGGNHEQYF. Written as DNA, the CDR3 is TGTGCCAGCAGCCTCAGCGGAGGGAACCACGAGCAGTACTTC.

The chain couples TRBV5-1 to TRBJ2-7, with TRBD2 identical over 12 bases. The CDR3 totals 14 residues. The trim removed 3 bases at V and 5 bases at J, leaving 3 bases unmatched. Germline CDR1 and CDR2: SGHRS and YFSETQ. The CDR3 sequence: CASSSSGRDDEQYF. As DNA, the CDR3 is TGCGCCAGCAGCTCTAGCGGGAGGGACGACGAGCAGTACTTC.